This T cell receptor beta chain was retrieved from a study of beta chain features in type 1 diabetes. Study context: Patients looked much like healthy donors when it came to age, gender and cell yields.

The study's findings and limits: In all four CD4+ subsets, TCRB CDR3 length was significantly, moderately reduced in type 1 diabetes.

As regards this clone: Its antigen is currently unknown.

The sequenced template was cDNA made from the entire isolated RNA. Only in-frame clones appear in the TCRdb table, and some are missing; sequencing was by immunoSEQ multiplex PCR. The profile shows about 650,000 clones, roughly 12% of them singletons. V dropped 3 bases and J dropped 2 bases, with 8 bases sitting between them. The CDR3 consists of 15 residues. In germline, CDR1 is SNHLY, CDR2 FYNNEI. The TCR was taken from a man under 40 with type 1 diabetes. The chain is built from TRBV2 and TRBJ1-6; unclear D gene. Sequencing was carried out using naive CD4+ T cells from blood. CDR3: CASSEADPYNSPLHF. In nucleotides, the CDR3 is TGTGCCAGCAGTGAGGCGGATCCCTATAATTCACCCCTCCACTTT.